This record concerns one T cell receptor (beta chain) sequence. Source study methods: For nucleated cells, counts were estimated from reference gene primer amplification. Data came from immunoSEQ multiplex PCR; TCRdb stores just in-frame clones and leaves some out. V and J calls and clone size are copied from that table; D and trimming were computed from the DNA. The sample lists 120,000 to 150,000 clones, about 84% occurring once. CDR1 and CDR2 from the germline V gene are SGHTA and FQGNSA. The CDR3 is made up of 15 amino acids. V gave up 4 bases and J gave up 0 bases; unmatched junction bases: 5. The data were taken from a study of blood T cell repertoires in COVID-19. Study-wide context: From the United States, Italy and Spain came samples of acute and convalescent COVID-19. T cells, B-cell-depleted T cells, or PBMCs provided the cDNA or gDNA that served as material.

The genes are TRBV7-2 and TRBJ2-7, with TRBD1 matching 8 bases. The receptor was derived from a woman older than 75 in a cohort sampled during active or convalescent COVID-19. The specimen was peripheral blood. CDR3 DNA sequence: TGTGCCAGCAGCTCCGGGACAGGCCGCTCCTACGAGCAGTACTTC. This encodes CASSSGTGRSYEQYF.